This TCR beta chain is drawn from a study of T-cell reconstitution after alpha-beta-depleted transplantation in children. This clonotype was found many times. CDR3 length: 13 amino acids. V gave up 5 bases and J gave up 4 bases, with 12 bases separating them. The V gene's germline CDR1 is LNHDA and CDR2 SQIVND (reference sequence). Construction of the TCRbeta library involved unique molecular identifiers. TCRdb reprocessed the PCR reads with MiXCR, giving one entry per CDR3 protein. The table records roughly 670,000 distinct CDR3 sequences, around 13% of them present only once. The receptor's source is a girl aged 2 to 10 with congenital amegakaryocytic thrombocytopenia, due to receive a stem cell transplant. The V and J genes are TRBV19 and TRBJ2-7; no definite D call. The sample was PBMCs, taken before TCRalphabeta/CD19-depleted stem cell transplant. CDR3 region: CASSLTYGYEQYF. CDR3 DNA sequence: TGTGCCAGTAGTCTCACTTATGGTTACGAGCAGTACTTC.